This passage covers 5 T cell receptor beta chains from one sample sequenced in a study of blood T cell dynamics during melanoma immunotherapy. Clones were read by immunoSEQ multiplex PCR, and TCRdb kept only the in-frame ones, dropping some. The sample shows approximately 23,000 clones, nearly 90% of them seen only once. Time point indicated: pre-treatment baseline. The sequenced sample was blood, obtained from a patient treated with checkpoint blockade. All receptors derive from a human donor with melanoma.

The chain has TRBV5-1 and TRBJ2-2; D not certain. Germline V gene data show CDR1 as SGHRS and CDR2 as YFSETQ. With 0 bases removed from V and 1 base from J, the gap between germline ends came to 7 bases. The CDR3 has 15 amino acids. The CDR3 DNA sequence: TGCGCCAGCAGCTTGGGCGTCGTGAACACCGGGGAGCTGTTTTTT. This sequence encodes CASSLGVVNTGELFF.

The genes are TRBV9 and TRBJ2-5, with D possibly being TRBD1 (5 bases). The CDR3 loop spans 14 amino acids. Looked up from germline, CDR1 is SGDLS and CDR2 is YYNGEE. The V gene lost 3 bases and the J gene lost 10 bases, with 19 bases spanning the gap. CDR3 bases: TGTGCCAGCAGCGCAACTACGACAGCCCATGGCCAGTACTTC. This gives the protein CASSATTTAHGQYF.

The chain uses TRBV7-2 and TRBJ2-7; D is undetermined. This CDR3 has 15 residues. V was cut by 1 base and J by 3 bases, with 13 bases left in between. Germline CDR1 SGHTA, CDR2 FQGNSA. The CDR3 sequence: CASSLVGGLGYEQYF. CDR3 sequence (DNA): TGTGCCAGCAGCTTAGTTGGCGGCTTGGGCTACGAGCAGTACTTC. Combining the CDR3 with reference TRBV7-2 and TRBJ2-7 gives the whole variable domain GAGVSQSPSNKVTEKGKDVELRCDPISGHTALYWYRQSLGQGLEFLIYFQGNSAPDKSGLPSDRFSAERTGGSVSTLTIQRTQQEDSAVYLCASSLVGGLGYEQYFGPGTRLTVT.

In DNA, the CDR3 is TGTGCCAGCAGTCTGACAGGGGCCAGCTACGAGCAGTACTTC. Encoded protein: CASSLTGASYEQYF. This chain joins TRBV25-1 and TRBJ2-7; 8 bases are shared with TRBD1. V dropped 5 bases and J dropped 3; count of bases not matched to a gene: 6. This CDR3 comprises 14 residues. From germline, CDR1 is MGHDK and CDR2 SYGVNS.

The CDR3 spells CAWNGGALTDTQYF. The CDR3 DNA sequence: TGTGCCTGGAACGGCGGGGCTCTCACAGATACGCAGTATTTT. The chain is built from TRBV30 and TRBJ2-3; D is possibly TRBD2 (6 bases). Germline V gene data show CDR1 as GTSNPN and CDR2 as SVGIG (reference sequence). V gave up 4 bases and J gave up 2 bases, with 13 bases separating them. The CDR3 length is 14 residues.